This T cell receptor beta chain was sequenced during a study of T cell responses to AZD1222 COVID-19 vaccine (dated by TCRdb to the early 2020s). Background on the whole study: A total of 233 trial participants underwent TCR sequencing, of whom around 210 had received two doses of AZD1222 and roughly 26 had received two doses of the MenACWY control vaccine. Trial participants were enrolled by age into 18-55, 56-69 and 70-plus year subgroups, with approximately 160, 26 and 62 TCR-sequenced participants respectively. What the study reported, not specific to this receptor: A significant rise in spike-specific TCR breadth and depth was observed after two AZD1222 doses relative to day 0 and relative to MenACWY recipients. Most participants were white British and females outnumbered males, and the authors suggested that clonal diversity may have been underestimated. Conclusions about previously exposed vaccinees are limited because only five to seven AZD1222 recipients were SARS-CoV-2 seropositive at baseline. Reportedly, almost half of the unique spike-specific TCRs recognized epitopes lying outside the regions that are mutated in the B.1.351 and B.1.1.7 variants. In the small 56-69-year group, the increase in depth fell short of significance, most likely because of low power. The whole spike protein was spanned by vaccine-associated CD4 TCRs, and dominant responses were seen in regions 160-218 and 743-854. Because no day 14 peak-response samples were available, repertoires were characterized only after the peak T cell response.

Read against the paper, the sample's time point label means: about 28 days (+/-7) after the second vaccine dose. The treatment or condition label on this specimen signifies: meningococcal conjugate vaccine given as trial control. Vaccinee samples came from UK trials COV001 and COV002, including a single-blind randomized controlled phase 2/3 trial of AZD1222 (ChAdOx1 nCoV-19) in healthy adults. Trial participant PBMC samples were collected at day 0 and day 28 after the second dose for TCRbeta chain sequencing. Trimming costs V 2 bases and J 5 bases, and their ends lie 8 bases apart. CDR1 and CDR2 are read off the germline V gene as SGHRS and YFSETQ. The CDR3 starts with the cysteine, ends with the phenylalanine, and has 13 residues. Kept here is only the CDR3 DNA, which spans 39 bases and is read in frame from base 1. Concerning this clone itself: Its antigen is unknown. Nothing much larger sits one base from this clone, and base qualities are not available.

The CDR3 regions of human TCRbeta chains were analyzed by immunosequencing. Turning to the authors' computational methods: Repertoire TCRs were matched against a reference library of SARS-CoV-2-specific TCRs generated with the MIRA antigen-specificity platform. Breadth was defined as the fraction of unique TCRs that were SARS-CoV-2-associated, and depth was defined as the fraction of total T cells that were SARS-CoV-2-associated. Using the MIRA data, each spike-specific TCR was assigned both to the spike region to which the TCR was reactive and to a CD4 or CD8 class. Log10-transformed breadth and depth values were compared by one-way ANOVA with Sidak's multiple comparisons tests. In its TCRdb copy, this immuneACCESS table keeps in-frame sequences only and misses some clones. Where compared with another copy, unresolved V genes explain less than half of these, and the others have no known cause. V, J and clone size reflect that table, while D and trimming were determined from the DNA. Here the sample has about 180,000 clones; approximately 90% occur a single time. In total, the top ten clones hold more than 4% of the sample.

This receptor was taken from an adult who received the MenACWY meningococcal vaccine as a control. The sample was peripheral blood, taken 28 days after the second dose of the MenACWY control vaccine. The sequence links TRBV5-1 to TRBJ2-1, with TRBD1 perhaps the D gene, on 5 matching bases. The CDR3: CASSLDSHNEQFF. The DNA sequence is as follows: TGCGCCAGCAGCTTAGACAGCCACAATGAGCAGTTCTTC. With the rest looked up from the reference TRBV5-1 and TRBJ2-1 genes rather than sequenced, the full variable domain is KAGVTQTPRYLIKTRGQQVTLSCSPISGHRSVSWYQQTPGQGLQFLFEYFSETQRNKGNFPGRFSGRQFSNSRSEMNVSTLELGDSALYLCASSLDSHNEQFFGPGTRLTVL.